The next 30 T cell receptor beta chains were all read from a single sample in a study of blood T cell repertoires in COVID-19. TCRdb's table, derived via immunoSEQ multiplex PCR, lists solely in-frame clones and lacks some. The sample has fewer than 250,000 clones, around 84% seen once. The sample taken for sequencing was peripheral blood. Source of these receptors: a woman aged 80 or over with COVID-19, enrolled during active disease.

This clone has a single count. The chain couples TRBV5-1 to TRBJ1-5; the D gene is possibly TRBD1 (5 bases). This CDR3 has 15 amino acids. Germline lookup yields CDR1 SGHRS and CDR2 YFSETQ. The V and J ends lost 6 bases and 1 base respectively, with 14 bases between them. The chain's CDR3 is CASKPDTGSNQPQHF. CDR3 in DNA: TGCGCCAGCAAACCGGATACAGGAAGCAATCAGCCCCAGCATTTT.

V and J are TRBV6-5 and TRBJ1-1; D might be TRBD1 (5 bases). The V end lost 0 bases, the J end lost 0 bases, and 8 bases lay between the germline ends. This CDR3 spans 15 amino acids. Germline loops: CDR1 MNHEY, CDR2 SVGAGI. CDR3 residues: CASSYSGGMNTEAFF. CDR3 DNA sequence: TGTGCCAGCAGTTACTCGGGGGGGATGAACACTGAAGCTTTCTTT.

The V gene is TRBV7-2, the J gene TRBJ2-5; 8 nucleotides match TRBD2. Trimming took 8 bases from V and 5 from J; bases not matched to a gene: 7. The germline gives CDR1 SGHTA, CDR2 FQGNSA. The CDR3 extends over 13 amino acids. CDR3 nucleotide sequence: TGTGCCAGCCGCGCGGGGGGAGCGGAGACCCAGTACTTC. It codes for CASRAGGAETQYF.

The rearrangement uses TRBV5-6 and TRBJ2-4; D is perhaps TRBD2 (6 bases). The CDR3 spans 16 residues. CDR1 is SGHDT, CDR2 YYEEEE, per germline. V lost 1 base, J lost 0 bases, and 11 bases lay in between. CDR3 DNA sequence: TGTGCCAGCAGCTTGACGGGGGTACTAGCCAAAAACATTCAGTACTTC. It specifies CASSLTGVLAKNIQYF.

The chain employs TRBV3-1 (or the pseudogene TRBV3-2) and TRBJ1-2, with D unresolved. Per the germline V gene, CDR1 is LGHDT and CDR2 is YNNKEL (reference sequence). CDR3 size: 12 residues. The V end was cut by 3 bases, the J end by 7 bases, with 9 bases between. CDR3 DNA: TGTGCCAGCAGCCAGGCGGGGTCTGGCTACACCTTC. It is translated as CASSQAGSGYTF.

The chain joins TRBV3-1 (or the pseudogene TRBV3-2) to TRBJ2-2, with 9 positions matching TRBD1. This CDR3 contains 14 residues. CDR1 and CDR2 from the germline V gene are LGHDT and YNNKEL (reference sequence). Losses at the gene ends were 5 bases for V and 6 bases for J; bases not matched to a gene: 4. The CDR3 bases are TGTGCCAGCAGCTACGACAGGGGGTCCGGGGAGCTGTTTTTT. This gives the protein CASSYDRGSGELFF.

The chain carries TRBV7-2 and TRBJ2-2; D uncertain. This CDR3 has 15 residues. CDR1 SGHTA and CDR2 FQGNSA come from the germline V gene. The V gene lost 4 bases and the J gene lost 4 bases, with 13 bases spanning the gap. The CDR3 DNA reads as TGTGCCAGCAGCTCCAGTGGGCCGAGCACCGGGGAGCTGTTTTTT. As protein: CASSSSGPSTGELFF.

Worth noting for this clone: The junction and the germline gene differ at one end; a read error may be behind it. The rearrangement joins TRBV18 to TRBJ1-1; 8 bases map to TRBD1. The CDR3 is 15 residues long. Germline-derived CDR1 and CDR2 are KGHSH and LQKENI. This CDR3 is CASSPQQGDYTEAFF. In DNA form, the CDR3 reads TGTGCCAGCTCGCCACAACAGGGGGATTACACTGAAGCTTTCTTT.

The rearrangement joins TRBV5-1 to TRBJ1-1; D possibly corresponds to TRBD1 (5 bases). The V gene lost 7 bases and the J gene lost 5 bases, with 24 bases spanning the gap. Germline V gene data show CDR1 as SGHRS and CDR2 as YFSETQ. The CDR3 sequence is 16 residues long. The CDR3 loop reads CASGQPSVRGDTEAFF. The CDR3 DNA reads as TGCGCCAGCGGCCAACCATCTGTCCGGGGGGATACTGAAGCTTTCTTT. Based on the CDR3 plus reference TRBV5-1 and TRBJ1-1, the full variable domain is KAGVTQTPRYLIKTRGQQVTLSCSPISGHRSVSWYQQTPGQGLQFLFEYFSETQRNKGNFPGRFSGRQFSNSRSEMNVSTLELGDSALYLCASGQPSVRGDTEAFFGQGTRLTVV.

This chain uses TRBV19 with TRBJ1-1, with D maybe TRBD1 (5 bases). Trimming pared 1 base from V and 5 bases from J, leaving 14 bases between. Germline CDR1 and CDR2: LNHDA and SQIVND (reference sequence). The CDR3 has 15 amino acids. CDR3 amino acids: CASSIGAWTHTEAFF. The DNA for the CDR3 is TGTGCCAGTAGTATAGGAGCCTGGACACATACTGAAGCTTTCTTT.

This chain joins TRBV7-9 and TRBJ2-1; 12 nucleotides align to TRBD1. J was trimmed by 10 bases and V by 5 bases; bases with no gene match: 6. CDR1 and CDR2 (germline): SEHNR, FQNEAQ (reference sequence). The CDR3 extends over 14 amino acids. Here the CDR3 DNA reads TGTGCCAGCAGCCGGGACAGGGGGCGCGACGAGCAGTTCTTC. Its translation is CASSRDRGRDEQFF.

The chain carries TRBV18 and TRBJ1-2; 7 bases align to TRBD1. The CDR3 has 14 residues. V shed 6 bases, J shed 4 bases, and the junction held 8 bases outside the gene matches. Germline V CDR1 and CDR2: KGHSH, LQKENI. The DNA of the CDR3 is TGTGCCAGCTCCCGGCAGGGGGTGAGCTATGGCTACACCTTC. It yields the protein CASSRQGVSYGYTF.

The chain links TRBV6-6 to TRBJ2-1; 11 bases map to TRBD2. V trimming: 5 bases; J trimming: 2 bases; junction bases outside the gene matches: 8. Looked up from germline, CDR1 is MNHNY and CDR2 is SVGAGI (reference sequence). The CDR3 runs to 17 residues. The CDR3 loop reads CASSPRLAGSPYNEQFF. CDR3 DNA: TGTGCCAGCAGTCCCCGACTAGCGGGGAGTCCCTACAATGAGCAGTTCTTC.

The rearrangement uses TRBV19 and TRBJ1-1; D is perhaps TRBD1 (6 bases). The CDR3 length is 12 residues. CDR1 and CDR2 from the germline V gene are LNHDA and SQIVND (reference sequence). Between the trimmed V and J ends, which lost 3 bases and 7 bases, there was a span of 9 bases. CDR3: CASSMTGSEAFF. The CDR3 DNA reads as TGTGCCAGTAGTATGACAGGTAGTGAAGCTTTCTTT.

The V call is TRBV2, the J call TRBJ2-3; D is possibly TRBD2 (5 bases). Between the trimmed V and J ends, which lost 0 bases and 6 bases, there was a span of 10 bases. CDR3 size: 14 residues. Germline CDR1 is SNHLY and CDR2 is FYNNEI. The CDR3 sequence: CASSEASREDTQYF. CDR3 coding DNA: TGTGCCAGCAGTGAAGCTAGTAGGGAGGATACGCAGTATTTT.

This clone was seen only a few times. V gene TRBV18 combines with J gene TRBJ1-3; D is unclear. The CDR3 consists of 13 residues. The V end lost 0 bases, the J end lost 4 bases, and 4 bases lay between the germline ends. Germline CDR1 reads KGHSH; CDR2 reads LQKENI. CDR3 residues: CASSPPSGNTIYF. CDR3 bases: TGTGCCAGCTCACCACCGTCAGGAAACACCATATATTTT. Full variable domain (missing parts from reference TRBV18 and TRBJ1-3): NAGVMQNPRHLVRRRGQEARLRCSPMKGHSHVYWYRQLPEEGLKFMVYLQKENIIDESGMPKERFSAEFPKEGPSILRIQQVVRGDSAAYFCASSPPSGNTIYFGEGSWLTVV.

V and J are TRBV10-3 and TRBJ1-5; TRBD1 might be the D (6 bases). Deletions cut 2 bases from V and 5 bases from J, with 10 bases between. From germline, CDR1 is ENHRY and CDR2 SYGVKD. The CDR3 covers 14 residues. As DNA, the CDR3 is TGTGCCATCAGTGAGCAGGGGAGGGATCAGCCCCAGCATTTT. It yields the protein CAISEQGRDQPQHF.

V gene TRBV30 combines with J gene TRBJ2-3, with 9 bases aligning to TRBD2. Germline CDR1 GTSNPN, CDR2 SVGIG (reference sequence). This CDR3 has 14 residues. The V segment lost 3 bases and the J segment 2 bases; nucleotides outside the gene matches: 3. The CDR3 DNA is TGTGCCTGGAGGTTAGCGGGGGCCACAGATACGCAGTATTTT. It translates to CAWRLAGATDTQYF.

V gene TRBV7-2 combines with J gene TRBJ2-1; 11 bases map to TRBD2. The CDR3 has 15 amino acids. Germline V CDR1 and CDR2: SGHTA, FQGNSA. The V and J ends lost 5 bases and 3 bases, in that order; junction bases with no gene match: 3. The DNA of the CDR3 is TGTGCCAGCAGCCTGGGACTAGCGGACTACAATGAGCAGTTCTTC. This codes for CASSLGLADYNEQFF.

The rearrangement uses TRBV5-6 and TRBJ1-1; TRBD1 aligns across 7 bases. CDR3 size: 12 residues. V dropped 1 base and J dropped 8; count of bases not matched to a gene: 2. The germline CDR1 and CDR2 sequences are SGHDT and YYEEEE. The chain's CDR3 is CASSLRGQEAFF. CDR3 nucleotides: TGTGCCAGCAGCTTGAGGGGACAGGAAGCTTTCTTT.

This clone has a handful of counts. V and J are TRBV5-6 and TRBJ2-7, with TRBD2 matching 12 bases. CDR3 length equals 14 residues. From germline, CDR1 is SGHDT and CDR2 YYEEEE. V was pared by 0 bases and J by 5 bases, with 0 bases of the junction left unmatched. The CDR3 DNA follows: TGTGCCAGCAGCTTGGGACTAGCGGGGGACGAGCAGTACTTC. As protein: CASSLGLAGDEQYF.

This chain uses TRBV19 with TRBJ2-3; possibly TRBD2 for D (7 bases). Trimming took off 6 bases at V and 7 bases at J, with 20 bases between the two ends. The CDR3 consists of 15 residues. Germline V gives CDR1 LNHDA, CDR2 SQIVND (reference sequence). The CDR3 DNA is TGTGCCAGTAGGAGGGCGGGGGCTCTTACAAATACGCAGTATTTT. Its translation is CASRRAGALTNTQYF.

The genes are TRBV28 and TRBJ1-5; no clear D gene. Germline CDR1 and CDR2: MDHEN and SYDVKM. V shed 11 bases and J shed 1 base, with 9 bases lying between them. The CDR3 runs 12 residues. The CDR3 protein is CASELSNQPQHF. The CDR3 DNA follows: TGTGCCTCCGAGTTAAGCAATCAGCCCCAGCATTTT.

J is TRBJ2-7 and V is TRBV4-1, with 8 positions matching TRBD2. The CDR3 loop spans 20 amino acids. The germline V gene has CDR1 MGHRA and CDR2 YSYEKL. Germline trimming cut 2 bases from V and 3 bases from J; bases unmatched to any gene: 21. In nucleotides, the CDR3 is TGCGCCAGCAGCCAAACACCGGGGGGGCTTTTCTCCGATTTTTTCTACGAGCAGTACTTC. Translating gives CASSQTPGGLFSDFFYEQYF.

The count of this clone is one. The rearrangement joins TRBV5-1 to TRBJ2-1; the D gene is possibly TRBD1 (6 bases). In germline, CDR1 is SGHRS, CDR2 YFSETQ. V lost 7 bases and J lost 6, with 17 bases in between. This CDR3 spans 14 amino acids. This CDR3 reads CASQRDTGFNEQFF. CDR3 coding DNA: TGCGCCAGCCAACGGGACACCGGGTTCAATGAGCAGTTCTTC.

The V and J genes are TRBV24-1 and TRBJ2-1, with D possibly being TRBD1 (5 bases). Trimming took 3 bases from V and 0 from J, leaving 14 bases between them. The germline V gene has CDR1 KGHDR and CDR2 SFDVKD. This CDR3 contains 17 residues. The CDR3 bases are TGTGCCACCAGTGATGGCAGGGCCAGGAGCTCCTACAATGAGCAGTTCTTC. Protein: CATSDGRARSSYNEQFF.

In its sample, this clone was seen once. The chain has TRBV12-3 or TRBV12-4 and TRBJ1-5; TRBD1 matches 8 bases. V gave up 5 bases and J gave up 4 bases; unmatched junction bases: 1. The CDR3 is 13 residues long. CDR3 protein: CASSGQGNQPQHF. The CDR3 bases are TGTGCCAGCAGTGGACAGGGAAATCAGCCCCAGCATTTT.

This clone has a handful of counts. The chain's CDR3 is CASRAGGLGTDTQYF. The CDR3 coding sequence is TGTGCCAGCAGGGCAGGGGGGCTAGGCACAGATACGCAGTATTTT. The chain combines TRBV28 with TRBJ2-3; tentatively, D is TRBD1 (7 bases). The V gene lost 6 bases and the J gene lost 1 base, with 14 bases spanning the gap. CDR3 length equals 15 residues. Germline CDR1 and CDR2: MDHEN and SYDVKM.

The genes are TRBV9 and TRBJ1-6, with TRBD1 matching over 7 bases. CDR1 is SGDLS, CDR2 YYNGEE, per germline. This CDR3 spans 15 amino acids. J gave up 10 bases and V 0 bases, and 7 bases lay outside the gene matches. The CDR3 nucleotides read TGTGCCAGCAGCGTAGGTCGACAGGGTCAGTCACCCCTCCACTTT. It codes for CASSVGRQGQSPLHF.

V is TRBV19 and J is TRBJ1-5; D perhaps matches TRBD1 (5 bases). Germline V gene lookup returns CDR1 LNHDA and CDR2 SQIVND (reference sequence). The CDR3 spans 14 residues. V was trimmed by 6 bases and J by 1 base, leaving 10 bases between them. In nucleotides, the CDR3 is TGTGCCAGTAGACAGGTTGTGAGCAATCAGCCCCAGCATTTT. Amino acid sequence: CASRQVVSNQPQHF.